These T cell receptor beta chains were read from a single sample in a study of blood T cell repertoires in COVID-19. Sequenced by immunoSEQ multiplex PCR; TCRdb stores in-frame clones only, minus some. Altogether 350,000 to 400,000 clones are present, around 90% being singletons, with the ten largest covering around 3%. The sample comprised peripheral blood. The origin of the receptors is a woman aged 25 to 39 with COVID-19, enrolled during active disease. CDR3s include the opening cysteine and the closing phenylalanine or tryptophan. D genes are given only for firm matches. Rows may omit the clone size; those that give it use once, few, many or a size class.

-	-	TRBV12-3/TRBV12-4	TRBJ1-2	TGTGCCGACGGGACTAACTATGGCTACACCTTC	CADGTNYGYTF
few	-	TRBV7-2	TRBJ1-2	TGTGCCAGCAGCTTAGCGAGCGAATATGGCTACACCTTC	CASSLASEYGYTF
once	TRBD1	TRBV5-5	TRBJ2-5	TGTGCCAGCAGCTTGTCCCGGCAGGGGGCAGGGGAGACCCAGTACTTC	CASSLSRQGAGETQYF
-	TRBD2	TRBV28	TRBJ2-3	TGTGCCAGCAAGGGACTAGCTATTCTCACAGATACGCAGTATTTT	CASKGLAILTDTQYF
once	TRBD2	TRBV6-2/TRBV6-3	TRBJ2-1	TGTGCCAGCAGTGCCCATCCTTTGGCTCGGGGACTAGCGGGAGAACGGGAGCAGTTCTTC	CASSAHPLARGLAGEREQFF
-	-	TRBV7-8	TRBJ1-3	TGTGCCAGCAGCTTAGAGGGCGGACAATTTAGGTCTGGAAACACCATATATTTT	CASSLEGGQFRSGNTIYF
few	-	TRBV7-2	TRBJ2-5	TGTGCCAGCAGCTTAGACGAGGGCTACCAAGAGACCCAGTACTTC	CASSLDEGYQETQYF
-	TRBD1	TRBV9	TRBJ1-4	TGTGCCAGCATCCTCCCTGGGGTTAAGGGACAGGGGATGGCTACTAATGAAAAACTGTTTTTT	CASILPGVKGQGMATNEKLFF
-	TRBD1	TRBV2	TRBJ2-2	TGTGCCAGCAGTGAACTCGGGGGACAGGACGATATAGGGGAGCTGTTTTTT	CASSELGGQDDIGELFF
-	TRBD1	TRBV25-1	TRBJ1-2	TGTGCCAGCAGTGACACTCAGGGGGCGCGAGGCTACACCTTC	CASSDTQGARGYTF